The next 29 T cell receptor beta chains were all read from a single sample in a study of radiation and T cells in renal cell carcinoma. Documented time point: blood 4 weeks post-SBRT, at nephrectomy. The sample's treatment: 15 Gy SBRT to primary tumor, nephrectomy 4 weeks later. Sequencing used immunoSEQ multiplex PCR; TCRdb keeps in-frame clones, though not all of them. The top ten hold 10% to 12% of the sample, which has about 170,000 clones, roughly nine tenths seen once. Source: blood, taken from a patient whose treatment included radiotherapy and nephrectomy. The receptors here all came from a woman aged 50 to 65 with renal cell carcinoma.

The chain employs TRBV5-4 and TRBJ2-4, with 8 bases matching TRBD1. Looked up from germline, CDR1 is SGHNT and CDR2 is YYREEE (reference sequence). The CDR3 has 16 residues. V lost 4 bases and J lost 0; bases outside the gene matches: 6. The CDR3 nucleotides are TGTGCCAGCAGCCCAAGACAGGGGCTAGCCAAAAACATTCAGTACTTC. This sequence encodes CASSPRQGLAKNIQYF.

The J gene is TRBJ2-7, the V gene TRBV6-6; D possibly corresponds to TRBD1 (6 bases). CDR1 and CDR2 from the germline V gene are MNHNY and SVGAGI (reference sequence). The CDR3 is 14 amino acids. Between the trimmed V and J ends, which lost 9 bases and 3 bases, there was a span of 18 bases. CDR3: CASTTRGGNYEQYF. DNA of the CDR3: TGTGCCAGTACTACAAGAGGGGGTAACTACGAGCAGTACTTC.

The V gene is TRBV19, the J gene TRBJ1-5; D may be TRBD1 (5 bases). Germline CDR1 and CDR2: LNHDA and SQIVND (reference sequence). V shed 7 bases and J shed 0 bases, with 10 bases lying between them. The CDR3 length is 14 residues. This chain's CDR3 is CASTIQGSNQPQHF. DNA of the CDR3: TGTGCCAGTACTATCCAGGGTAGCAATCAGCCCCAGCATTTT.

The CDR3: CASRTLGGLNSPLHF. CDR3 bases: TGTGCCAGCCGCACCTTGGGAGGTCTTAATTCACCCCTCCACTTT. The chain recombines TRBV5-6 with TRBJ1-6; D remains ambiguous. The CDR3 spans 15 residues. Germline V lookup: CDR1 SGHDT, CDR2 YYEEEE. Trimming removed 7 bases at V and 6 bases at J, with 17 bases between.

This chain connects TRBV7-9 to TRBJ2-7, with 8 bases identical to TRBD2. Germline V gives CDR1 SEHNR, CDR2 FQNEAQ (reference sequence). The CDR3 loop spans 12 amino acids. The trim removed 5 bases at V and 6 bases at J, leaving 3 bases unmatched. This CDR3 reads CASSPGGAEQYF. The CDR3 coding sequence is TGTGCCAGCAGCCCCGGGGGGGCCGAGCAGTACTTC.

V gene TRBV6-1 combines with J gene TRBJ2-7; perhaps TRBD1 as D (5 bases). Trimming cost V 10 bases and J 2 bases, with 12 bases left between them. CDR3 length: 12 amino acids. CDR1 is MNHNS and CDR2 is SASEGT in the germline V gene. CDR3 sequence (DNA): TGTGCCACCTCGGAAGGGGCCTACGAGCAGTACTTC. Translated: CATSEGAYEQYF.

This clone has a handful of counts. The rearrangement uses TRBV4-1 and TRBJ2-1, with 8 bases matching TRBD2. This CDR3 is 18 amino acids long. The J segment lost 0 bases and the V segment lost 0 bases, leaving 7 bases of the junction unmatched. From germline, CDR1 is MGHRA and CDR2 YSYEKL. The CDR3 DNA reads TGCGCCAGCAGCCAAGAAAACGGCGGGGGGCCCTCCTACAATGAGCAGTTCTTC. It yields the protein CASSQENGGGPSYNEQFF.

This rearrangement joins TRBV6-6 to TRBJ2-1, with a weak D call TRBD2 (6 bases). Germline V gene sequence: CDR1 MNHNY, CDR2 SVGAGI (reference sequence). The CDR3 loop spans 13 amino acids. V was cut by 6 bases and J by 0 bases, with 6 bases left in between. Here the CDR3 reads CASRTSSYNEQFF. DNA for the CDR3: TGTGCCAGCAGGACTAGCTCCTACAATGAGCAGTTCTTC.

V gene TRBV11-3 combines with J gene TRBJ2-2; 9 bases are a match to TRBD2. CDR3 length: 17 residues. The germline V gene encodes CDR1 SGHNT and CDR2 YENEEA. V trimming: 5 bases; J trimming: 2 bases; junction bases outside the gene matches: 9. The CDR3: CASSGTTSGINTGELFF. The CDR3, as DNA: TGTGCCAGCAGCGGGACGACTAGCGGTATTAACACCGGGGAGCTGTTTTTT.

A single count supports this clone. CDR3 residues: CASFQGQAYTEAFF. The CDR3 nucleotides are TGTGCCAGTTTCCAGGGACAAGCGTACACTGAAGCTTTCTTT. The V call is TRBV19, the J call TRBJ1-1, with D possibly being TRBD1 (6 bases). Trimming pared 8 bases from V and 3 bases from J, leaving 16 bases between. The germline V gene encodes CDR1 LNHDA and CDR2 SQIVND (reference sequence). The length of the CDR3 is 14 residues. Full variable domain (remainder filled in from reference TRBV19 and TRBJ1-1): DGGITQSPKYLFRKEGQNVTLSCEQNLNHDAMYWYRQDPGQGLRLIYYSQIVNDFQKGDIAEGYSVSREKKESFPLTVTSAQKNPTAFYLCASFQGQAYTEAFFGQGTRLTVV.

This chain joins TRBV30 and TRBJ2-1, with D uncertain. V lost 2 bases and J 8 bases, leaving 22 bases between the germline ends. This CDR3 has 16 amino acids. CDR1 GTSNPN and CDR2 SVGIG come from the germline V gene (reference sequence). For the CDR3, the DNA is TGTGCCTGGAGTCCCCTAATAATTTTGGATGGAGATGAGCAGTTCTTC. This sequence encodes CAWSPLIILDGDEQFF.

In DNA form, the CDR3 reads TGTGCCAGTAGTAAAGGTGAAGAGACCCAGTACTTC. This gives the protein CASSKGEETQYF. This sequence joins TRBV19 and TRBJ2-5, with D hard to call. The CDR3 has 12 amino acids. V shed 4 bases and J shed 3 bases, with 6 bases lying between them. Germline V gives CDR1 LNHDA, CDR2 SQIVND (reference sequence).

This CDR3 is CASSPDAGTEAFF. The CDR3 nucleotides are TGCGCCAGCAGCCCCGATGCGGGCACTGAAGCTTTCTTT. The J gene is TRBJ1-1, the V gene TRBV5-1; unclear D gene. Germline V gene data show CDR1 as SGHRS and CDR2 as YFSETQ. The CDR3 is 13 amino acids. The V end was cut by 4 bases, the J end by 4 bases, with 11 bases between.

CDR3 amino acids: CASSPLSGTNEKLFF. CDR3 nucleotide sequence: TGTGCCAGCTCACCACTATCGGGGACTAATGAAAAACTGTTTTTT. This chain uses TRBV18 with TRBJ1-4; D gene unclear. V dropped 1 base and J dropped 2 bases, with 8 bases sitting between them. Germline V gives CDR1 KGHSH, CDR2 LQKENI. This CDR3 has 15 residues. Combining the CDR3 with reference TRBV18 and TRBJ1-4 gives the whole variable domain NAGVMQNPRHLVRRRGQEARLRCSPMKGHSHVYWYRQLPEEGLKFMVYLQKENIIDESGMPKERFSAEFPKEGPSILRIQQVVRGDSAAYFCASSPLSGTNEKLFFGSGTQLSVL.

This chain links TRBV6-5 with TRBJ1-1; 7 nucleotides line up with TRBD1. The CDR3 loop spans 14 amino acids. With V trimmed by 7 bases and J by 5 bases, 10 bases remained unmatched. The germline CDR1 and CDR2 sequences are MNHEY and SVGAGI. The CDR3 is CASTPTGMRTEAFF. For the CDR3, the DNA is TGTGCCAGCACCCCGACAGGGATGAGAACTGAAGCTTTCTTT.

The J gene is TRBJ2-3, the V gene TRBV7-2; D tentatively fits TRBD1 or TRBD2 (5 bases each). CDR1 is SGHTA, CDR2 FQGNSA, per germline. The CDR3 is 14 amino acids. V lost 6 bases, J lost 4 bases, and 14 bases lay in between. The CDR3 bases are TGTGCCAGCAGTGCAGGGAGTGCCGCAGATACGCAGTATTTT. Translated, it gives CASSAGSAADTQYF. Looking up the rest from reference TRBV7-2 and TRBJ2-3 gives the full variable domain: GAGVSQSPSNKVTEKGKDVELRCDPISGHTALYWYRQSLGQGLEFLIYFQGNSAPDKSGLPSDRFSAERTGGSVSTLTIQRTQQEDSAVYLCASSAGSAADTQYFGPGTRLTVL.

DNA of the CDR3: TGCGCCAGCAGCTTAAACAGGGCCACTGAAGCTTTCTTT. This codes for CASSLNRATEAFF. The V gene is TRBV5-1, the J gene TRBJ1-1, with D tentatively TRBD1 (6 bases). Germline CDR1 reads SGHRS; CDR2 reads YFSETQ. With 2 bases removed from V and 4 bases from J, the gap between germline ends came to 9 bases. This CDR3 comprises 13 residues.

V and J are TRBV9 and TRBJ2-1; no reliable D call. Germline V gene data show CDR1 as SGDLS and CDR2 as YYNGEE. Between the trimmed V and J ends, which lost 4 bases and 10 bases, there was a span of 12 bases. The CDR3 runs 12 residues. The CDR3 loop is CASSSQFSEQFF. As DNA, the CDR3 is TGTGCCAGCAGCTCTCAGTTTTCGGAGCAGTTCTTC.

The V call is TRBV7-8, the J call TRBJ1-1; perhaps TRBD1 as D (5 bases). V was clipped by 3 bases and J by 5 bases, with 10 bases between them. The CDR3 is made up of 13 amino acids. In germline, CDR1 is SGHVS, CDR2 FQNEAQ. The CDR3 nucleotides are TGTGCCAGCAGCTTTAACAGGCTAACTGAAGCTTTCTTT. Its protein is CASSFNRLTEAFF. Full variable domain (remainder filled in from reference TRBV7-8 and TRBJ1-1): GAGVSQSPRYKVAKRGQDVALRCDPISGHVSLFWYQQALGQGPEFLTYFQNEAQLDKSGLPSDRFFAERPEGSVSTLKIQRTQQEDSAVYLCASSFNRLTEAFFGQGTRLTVV.

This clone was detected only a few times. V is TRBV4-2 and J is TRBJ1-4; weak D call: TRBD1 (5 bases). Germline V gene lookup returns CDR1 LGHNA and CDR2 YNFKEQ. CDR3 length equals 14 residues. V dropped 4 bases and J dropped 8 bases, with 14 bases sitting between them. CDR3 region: CASSRDLSWEKLFF. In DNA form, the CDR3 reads TGTGCCAGCAGCCGGGACTTAAGCTGGGAAAAACTGTTTTTT.

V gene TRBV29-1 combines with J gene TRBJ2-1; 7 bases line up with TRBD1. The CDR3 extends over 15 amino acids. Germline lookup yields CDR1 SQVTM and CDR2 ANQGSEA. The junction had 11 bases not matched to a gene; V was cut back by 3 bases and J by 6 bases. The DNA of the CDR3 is TGCAGCGTTGAGACCGACAGGGCTCCTTTCAATGAGCAGTTCTTC. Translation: CSVETDRAPFNEQFF.

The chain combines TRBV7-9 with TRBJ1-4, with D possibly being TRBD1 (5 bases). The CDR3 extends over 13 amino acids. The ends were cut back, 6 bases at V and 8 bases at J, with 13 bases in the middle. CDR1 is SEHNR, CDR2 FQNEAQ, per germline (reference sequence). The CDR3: CASRDMEWEKLFF. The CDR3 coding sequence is TGTGCCAGCAGGGACATGGAGTGGGAAAAACTGTTTTTT.

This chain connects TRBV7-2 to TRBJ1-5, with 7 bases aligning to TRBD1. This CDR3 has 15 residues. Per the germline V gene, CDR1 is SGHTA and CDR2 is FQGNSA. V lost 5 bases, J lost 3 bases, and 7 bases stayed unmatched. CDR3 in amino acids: CASSRGQLYNQPQHF. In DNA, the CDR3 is TGTGCCAGCAGCCGGGGACAGCTCTACAATCAGCCCCAGCATTTT.

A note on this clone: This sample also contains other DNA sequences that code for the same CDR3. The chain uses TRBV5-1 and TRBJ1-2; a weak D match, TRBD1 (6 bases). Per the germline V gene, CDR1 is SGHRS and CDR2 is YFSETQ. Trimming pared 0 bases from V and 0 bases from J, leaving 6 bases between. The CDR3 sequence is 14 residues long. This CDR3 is CASSLDRANYGYTF. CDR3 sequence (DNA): TGCGCCAGCAGCTTGGACAGGGCTAACTATGGCTACACCTTC.

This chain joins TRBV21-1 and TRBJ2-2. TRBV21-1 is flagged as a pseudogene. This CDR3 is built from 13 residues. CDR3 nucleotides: TGTGCCAGCAGAAACTCCGACGGCGGGGAGCTGTTTTTT. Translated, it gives CASRNSDGGELFF.

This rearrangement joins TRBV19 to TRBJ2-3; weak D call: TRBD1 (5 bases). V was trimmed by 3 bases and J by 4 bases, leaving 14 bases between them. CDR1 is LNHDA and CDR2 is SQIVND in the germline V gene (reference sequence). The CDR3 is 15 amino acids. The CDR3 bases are TGTGCCAGTAGTATGTCGTGGGGCGGCGCAGATACGCAGTATTTT. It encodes CASSMSWGGADTQYF. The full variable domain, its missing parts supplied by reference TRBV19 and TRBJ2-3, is DGGITQSPKYLFRKEGQNVTLSCEQNLNHDAMYWYRQDPGQGLRLIYYSQIVNDFQKGDIAEGYSVSREKKESFPLTVTSAQKNPTAFYLCASSMSWGGADTQYFGPGTRLTVL.

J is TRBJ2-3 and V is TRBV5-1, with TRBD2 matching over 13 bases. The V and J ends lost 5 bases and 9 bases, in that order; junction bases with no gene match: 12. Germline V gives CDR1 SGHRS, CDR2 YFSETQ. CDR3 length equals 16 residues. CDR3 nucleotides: TGCGCCAGCAGACAAACTAGCGGGGGGGCCTTTGACACGCAGTATTTT. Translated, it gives CASRQTSGGAFDTQYF.

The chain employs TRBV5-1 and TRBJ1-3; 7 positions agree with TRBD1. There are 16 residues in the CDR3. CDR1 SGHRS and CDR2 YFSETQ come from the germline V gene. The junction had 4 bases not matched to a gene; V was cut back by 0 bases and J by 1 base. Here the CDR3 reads CASSLEWTGSGNTIYF. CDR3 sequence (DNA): TGCGCCAGCAGCTTGGAGTGGACAGGTTCTGGAAACACCATATATTTT. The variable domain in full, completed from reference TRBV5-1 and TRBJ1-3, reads KAGVTQTPRYLIKTRGQQVTLSCSPISGHRSVSWYQQTPGQGLQFLFEYFSETQRNKGNFPGRFSGRQFSNSRSEMNVSTLELGDSALYLCASSLEWTGSGNTIYFGEGSWLTVV.

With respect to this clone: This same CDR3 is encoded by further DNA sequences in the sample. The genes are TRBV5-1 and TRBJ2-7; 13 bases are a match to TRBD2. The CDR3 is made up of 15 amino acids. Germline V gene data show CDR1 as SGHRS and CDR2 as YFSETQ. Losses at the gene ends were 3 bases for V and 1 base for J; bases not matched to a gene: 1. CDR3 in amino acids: CASSSTSGGSYEQYF. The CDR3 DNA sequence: TGCGCCAGCAGCTCGACTAGCGGGGGGTCCTACGAGCAGTACTTC.